The subject of this entry is one T cell receptor (beta chain). Its antigen is unknown. This record comes from a study of T cell repertoires in cytomegalovirus infection. Across the whole study: Both a matching HLA type and CMV infection were indicated by public TCR beta signatures.

Germline CDR1 SGHVS, CDR2 FQNEAQ. This CDR3 comprises 16 residues. V lost 2 bases, J lost 1 base, and 14 bases lay in between. One entry per CDR3 protein, called by TCRdb with MiXCR from the reads. The repertoire holds approximately 600,000 distinct CDR3 sequences, approximately 40% seen once, with around 50% in the top ten. The sample in question was cultured PBMCs, obtained from culture after CMV antigen stimulation. The rearrangement links TRBV7-8 to TRBJ1-1; the D gene is possibly TRBD1 (6 bases). The sequence came from a human donor in good health (CMV status not recorded). Some clones in this sample may be carry-over from other donors' samples. The CDR3: CASSLRVMGANTEAFF. The DNA of the CDR3 is TGTGCCAGCAGCTTAAGGGTAATGGGGGCGAACACTGAAGCTTTCTTT.